These T cell receptor beta chains were read from a single sample in a study of blood T cell repertoires in COVID-19. The assay was immunoSEQ multiplex PCR, and TCRdb's table has in-frame clones only and misses some. In the table there are around 250,000 clones, approximately 78% of which are singletons. Sequenced material: peripheral blood. Source of these receptors: a woman aged 18-35 years with acute or convalescent COVID-19. Both conserved end residues are trimmed from each CDR3. Fields, in order: V gene, J gene, CDR3 protein.

TRBV7-2	TRBJ2-3	ASSPGVSSDTQY
TRBV6-6	TRBJ2-7	ASLRAGAGHEQY
TRBV28	TRBJ2-1	ASSFLFNEQF
TRBV29-1	TRBJ1-1	AGSPSTNTEAF
TRBV20-1	TRBJ1-4	SASINRRNEKLF
TRBV10-1	TRBJ1-2	ASSENRDFGYT
TRBV7-9	TRBJ1-1	ASRFAGQNTEAF
TRBV3-1/TRBV3-2	TRBJ1-2	ASSPTKGTGTYYGYT
TRBV28	TRBJ2-7	ASSSPGRTSVSYEQY
TRBV5-5	TRBJ2-7	ASSPFVALDEQY
TRBV21-1	TRBJ2-1	ASSKKEQTSGREQF
TRBV19	TRBJ2-2	ASRGEGTGELF
TRBV3-1/TRBV3-2	TRBJ1-2	ASSRGAGVYGYT